Given below is one T cell receptor beta chain in context. Its antigen is unidentified. The data belong to a study of cytotoxic CD8 clonotypes in ibrutinib-treated CLL. For the study at large: Responses comprised 24 partial and 2 complete; at median approximately 72 months, about 15 remained remitted and about twelve progressed.

V lost 4 bases and J 4 bases, leaving 10 bases between the germline ends. CDR1 and CDR2 (germline): MNHNS, SASEGT. The CDR3 is 13 amino acids. General study findings and limits: Sustained-remission and progressing patients diverged in sampling times. Clonality went higher at ibrutinib response and then dropped back toward baseline at progression.

Here immunoSEQ multiplex PCR was the method, and the copy in TCRdb shows in-frame clones only, minus some. The table lists 150,000 to 200,000 clones, 88% of them singletons, with about 2.9% in the top ten. This sequence joins TRBV6-1 and TRBJ1-2, with a possible D match to TRBD1 (5 bases). This receptor was identified in a human donor with chronic lymphocytic leukemia. The input for sequencing was PBMCs, taken at disease progression, from a patient treated with ibrutinib. The CDR3 nucleotides are TGTGCCAGCAGTGCACAGGACCTCTATGGCTACACCTTC. Translating it yields CASSAQDLYGYTF.